This T cell receptor beta chain came from a study of blood T cell repertoires in COVID-19. Background on the study: Both acute and convalescent COVID-19 samples were obtained from the United States, Italy and Spain. From T cells, B-cell-depleted T cells, or PBMCs came the material, which was cDNA or gDNA.

Participants, 18 to 89 years old, spanned around 25 US areas. The CDR3 consists of 14 residues. Trimming left V 5 bases short and J 4 bases short, with 14 bases between. Per the germline V gene, CDR1 is MNHEY and CDR2 is SVGAGI. In the authors' workflow: By means of reference gene primer amplification, nucleated cell counts were estimated. Assay: immunoSEQ multiplex PCR; the TCRdb copy retains only in-frame clones and omits some. V, J and clone size derive from that table, while D and trimming were established from the DNA sequence. The sample shows more than 300,000 clones, around nine tenths of them seen only once.

The receptor's source is a young woman who had recovered from COVID-19. The specimen sequenced was PBMCs or T cells enriched from blood (not recorded which). The chain recombines TRBV6-5 with TRBJ1-2, with D unclear. CDR3 in amino acids: CASSTGLGGYGYTF. In DNA form, the CDR3 reads TGTGCCAGCAGTACCGGACTAGGAGGCTATGGCTACACCTTC.